This T cell receptor beta chain is drawn from a study of cytomegalovirus exposure and HLA in healthy donors. Study findings and constraints: The authors listed 164 TCR beta chains as cytomegalovirus-associated. Specificity of three CMV-associated chains for CMV antigens was verified in vitro.

Use of 60 Vbeta and 13 Jbeta primers characterized the PCR. Sequencing used immunoSEQ multiplex PCR; TCRdb keeps in-frame clones, though not all of them. The data show roughly 130,000 clones, more than 70% seen once. Worth noting for this clone: Antigen specificity is unknown.

The sample was PBMCs. This receptor was obtained from a male donor in good health and CMV-seropositive.

CDR3 sequence: CASSQSGTGENTIYF. CDR3 sequence (DNA): TGTGCCAGCAGCCAAAGTGGGACAGGGGAAAACACCATATATTTT. The chain joins TRBV4-2 to TRBJ1-3, with 10 bases fitting TRBD1. This CDR3 contains 15 residues. CDR1 and CDR2 (germline): LGHNA, YNFKEQ. The V and J ends lost 2 bases and 6 bases, in that order; junction bases with no gene match: 4.